Each of the 8 T cell receptor beta chains below was sequenced from the same sample in a study of regulatory T cells in long-lasting Graves disease. Building the TCR beta libraries relied on iRepertoire HTBI primers, and CDR3 regions underwent Arm-PCR. From the multiplex PCR reads, TCRdb called clonotypes with MiXCR, one entry per CDR3 protein. The sample carries some 420,000 distinct CDR3 sequences, approximately 23% recorded once. As for time point: persistent/refractory GD, antithyroid drugs over 5 years with positive TRAb. Extracted RNA from PBMCs served as the source of the TCR library. The sequences come from peripheral blood mononuclear cells (PBMCs), collected when the disease was refractory, from a patient treated with antithyroid drugs. The receptors derive from a female donor with Graves disease.

In its sample, this clonotype was seen many times. The chain employs TRBV10-3 and TRBJ1-2; 10 bases align to TRBD1. Germline CDR1 and CDR2: ENHRY and SYGVKD. After removal of 7 bases from V and 8 bases from J, the junction contained 16 bases not matched to a gene. The CDR3 loop spans 16 amino acids. CDR3 bases: TGTGCCATCAACCCCACGGTTAGACAGGGGGCGGACGGCTACACCTTC. Translating gives CAINPTVRQGADGYTF.

This clonotype was detected only a few times. The chain has TRBV7-9 and TRBJ1-2; 7 nucleotides line up with TRBD1. Looked up from germline, CDR1 is SEHNR and CDR2 is FQNEAQ (reference sequence). The CDR3 spans 15 residues. The J segment lost 4 bases and the V segment lost 1 base, leaving 6 bases of the junction unmatched. The CDR3 here is CASSLVLQGVYGYTF. CDR3 nucleotides: TGTGCCAGCAGCTTAGTACTCCAGGGGGTCTATGGCTACACCTTC. Together with reference TRBV7-9 and TRBJ1-2, the CDR3 gives the full variable domain: DTGVSQNPRHKITKRGQNVTFRCDPISEHNRLYWYRQTLGQGPEFLTYFQNEAQLEKSRLLSDRFSAERPKGSFSTLEIQRTEQGDSAMYLCASSLVLQGVYGYTFGSGTRLTVV.

This chain links TRBV20-1 with TRBJ1-1, with a tentative D call TRBD1 (5 bases). The CDR3 has 15 amino acids. V was cut by 6 bases and J by 5 bases, with 22 bases left in between. CDR1 is DFQATT and CDR2 is SNEGSKA in the germline V gene (reference sequence). In DNA form, the CDR3 reads TGCAGTGCCCCTGGTGGCAGGGCGCTGAGGACTGAAGCTTTCTTT. It yields the protein CSAPGGRALRTEAFF.

This clonotype appeared many times. The chain recombines TRBV7-2 with TRBJ1-5; unclear D gene. V was shortened by 3 bases and J by 1 base, with 13 bases between the two germline ends. In germline, CDR1 is SGHTA, CDR2 FQGNSA. The CDR3 has 16 amino acids. In DNA form, the CDR3 reads TGTGCCAGCAGCTTGAACCCGGGGTGGAGCAATCAGCCCCAGCATTTT. Translating gives CASSLNPGWSNQPQHF.

This clonotype was detected many times. The J gene is TRBJ2-7, the V gene TRBV6-5; 11 positions agree with TRBD2. CDR1 MNHEY and CDR2 SVGAGI come from the germline V gene. After removal of 0 bases from V and 1 base from J, the junction contained 2 bases not matched to a gene. This CDR3 has 16 amino acids. The CDR3 loop is CASSYSGLAGSYEQYF. The CDR3 region has the DNA TGTGCCAGCAGTTACTCCGGACTAGCGGGTTCCTACGAGCAGTACTTC.

The chain combines TRBV7-2 with TRBJ2-2, with 9 nucleotides matching TRBD2. The CDR3 spans 17 residues. The V gene's germline CDR1 is SGHTA and CDR2 FQGNSA. After removal of 4 bases from V and 6 bases from J, the junction contained 12 bases not matched to a gene. The CDR3 DNA follows: TGTGCCAGCAGCTCTTTCCGGGGGACTAGCCAGGCCGGGGAGCTGTTTTTT. It encodes CASSSFRGTSQAGELFF.

This sequence joins TRBV6-1 and TRBJ1-2, with D tentatively TRBD1 (5 bases). V lost 6 bases and J lost 10, with 18 bases in between. CDR1 MNHNS and CDR2 SASEGT come from the germline V gene. The CDR3 sequence is 13 residues long. This CDR3 reads CASSLGEAVSYTF. CDR3 coding DNA: TGTGCCAGCAGCCTAGGGGAAGCAGTCTCCTACACCTTC.

V gene TRBV27 combines with J gene TRBJ2-7; a possible D gene is TRBD2 (7 bases). Trimming left V 2 bases short and J 0 bases short, with 11 bases between. The germline V gene has CDR1 MNHEY and CDR2 SMNVEV (reference sequence). The CDR3 spans 15 residues. The CDR3 DNA reads TGTGCCAGCAGTTTAAGGGGGGGAAGCTCCTACGAGCAGTACTTC. This codes for CASSLRGGSSYEQYF.